This TCR beta chain was retrieved from a study of T-cell memory formation after mild COVID-19. Turning to the study itself: TCR clusters largely stayed donor specific.

The CDR3 contains 14 residues. CDR1 and CDR2 (germline): SGHNT, YYREEE (reference sequence). The V and J ends lost 0 bases and 3 bases respectively, with 10 bases between them. This clonotype was observed a few times. The antigen remains undetermined. TCRdb re-analysed the 5' RACE reads in MiXCR, keeping a single row per CDR3 protein. This table has 110,000 to 150,000 distinct CDR3 sequences, more than 13% appearing once. General observations from the study: The pre-infection memory compartment contained some responding clones, suggesting cross-reactive memory joined. Day 15 to 85 contracting clones showed balanced CD4/CD8; day 15 to 37 expanders favored CD4+.

Sequences were obtained from PBMCs or a T cell subset sorted from them (not recorded which). The TCR comes from an adult woman who had mild COVID-19 (a few samples of this study predate the infection). Cell type and time point are not known. The chain links TRBV5-4 to TRBJ2-7, with D perhaps given as TRBD1 or TRBD2 (6 bases each). DNA of the CDR3: TGTGCCAGCAGCTTGGATAGGGGGGACTACGAGCAGTACTTC. This codes for CASSLDRGDYEQYF.